This T cell receptor (beta chain) was captured by sequencing in a study of blood T cell repertoires in COVID-19. Study-level background: Samples taken during acute and convalescent COVID-19 were collected in the United States, Italy and Spain. PBMCs, B-cell-depleted T cells, or T cells were the source of the cDNA or gDNA that made up the material.

Original processing methods: Estimation of nucleated cell counts relied on the amplification of reference gene primers. Sequencing was performed with immunoSEQ multiplex PCR; in TCRdb, only in-frame clones are kept and a portion is missing. That table is the source of V, J and clone size, and D and trimming were worked out from the DNA. The sample shows around 95,000 clones, approximately 81% of them seen only once. J lost 5 bases, V lost 6 bases, and 9 bases had no gene match. CDR1 LNHDA and CDR2 SQIVND come from the germline V gene (reference sequence). The CDR3 extends over 14 amino acids. This sequence joins TRBV19 and TRBJ1-2; 7 bases align to TRBD1. Sequenced: peripheral blood. This TCR came from a human donor in a cohort sampled during active COVID-19. The CDR3 sequence is CASRLRDRAYGYTF. Here the CDR3 DNA reads TGTGCCAGTAGATTAAGGGACAGAGCTTATGGCTACACCTTC.